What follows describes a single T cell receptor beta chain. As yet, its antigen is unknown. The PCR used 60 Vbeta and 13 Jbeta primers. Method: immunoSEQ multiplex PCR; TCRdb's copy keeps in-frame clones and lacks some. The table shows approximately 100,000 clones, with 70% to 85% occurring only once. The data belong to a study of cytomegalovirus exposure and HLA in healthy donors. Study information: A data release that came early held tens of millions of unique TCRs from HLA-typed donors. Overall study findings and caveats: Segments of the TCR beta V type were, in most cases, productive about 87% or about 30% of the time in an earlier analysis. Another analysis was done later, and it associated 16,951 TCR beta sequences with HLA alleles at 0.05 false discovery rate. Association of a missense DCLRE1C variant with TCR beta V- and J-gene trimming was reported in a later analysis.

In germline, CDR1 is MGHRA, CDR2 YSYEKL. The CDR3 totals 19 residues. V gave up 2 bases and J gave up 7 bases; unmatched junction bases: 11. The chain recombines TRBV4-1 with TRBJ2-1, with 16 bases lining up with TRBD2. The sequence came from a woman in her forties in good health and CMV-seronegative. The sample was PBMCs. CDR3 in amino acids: CASSQYGTSGRAGGNEQFF. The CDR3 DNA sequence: TGCGCCAGCAGCCAATACGGGACTAGCGGGAGGGCGGGGGGGAATGAGCAGTTCTTC.